A selection of T cell receptor beta chains follows, all from one sample in a study of shared clonotypes between healthy human individuals. Clones were read by immunoSEQ multiplex PCR, and TCRdb kept only the in-frame ones, dropping some. The table lists some 980,000 clones, 76% of them singletons. Sequences were obtained from memory CD4+ T cells sorted from blood. The source is a man aged 18 to 30 in good health. Each CDR3 is given with its conserved first and last residue. Fields, in order: clone size, D gene, V gene, CDR3 length, J gene, CDR3 DNA, CDR3 protein. D genes are given only for firm matches. The listing skips clone size in some rows; elsewhere it reads once, few, many or a size class.

.	.	TRBV28	13	TRBJ1-1	TGTGCCAGCAGTTCGGGGCCGAAGATTGAAGCTTTCTTT	CASSSGPKIEAFF
.	.	TRBV7-9	16	TRBJ2-5	TGTGCCAGCAGCTTAGGCCTAGTGGGGGGCAGAGAGACCCAGTACTTC	CASSLGLVGGRETQYF
.	TRBD1	TRBV6-4	15	TRBJ1-6	TGTGCCAGCAGACAAGGGACAGACTATAATTCACCCCTCCACTTT	CASRQGTDYNSPLHF
.	.	TRBV2	11	TRBJ2-2	TGTGCCAGCAGTGACACCGGGGAGCTGTTTTTT	CASSDTGELFF
once	TRBD2	TRBV7-9	15	TRBJ2-4	TGTGCCAGCAGCTTAACCCCTAGCGGGAGTTACATTCAGTACTTC	CASSLTPSGSYIQYF
.	.	TRBV2	13	TRBJ1-6	TGTGCCAGCATTCGGGACCCAGGCTCACCCCTCCACTTT	CASIRDPGSPLHF
.	.	TRBV11-2	15	TRBJ2-7	TGTGCCAGCAGCTTAGTAGACGGGGCGTCCTACGAGCAGTACTTC	CASSLVDGASYEQYF
.	TRBD2	TRBV18	16	TRBJ2-5	TGTGCCAGCTCACCGGAGAACGGGGGGGCCGGGGAGACCCAGTACTTC	CASSPENGGAGETQYF
.	TRBD2	TRBV5-4	15	TRBJ2-7	TGTGCCAGCAGCTTTCGGCGGGAGGGTATGGAGGAGCAGTACTTC	CASSFRREGMEEQYF
.	.	TRBV5-1	13	TRBJ2-7	TGCGCCAGCAGCTTTGATTTTAACTACGAGCAGTACTTC	CASSFDFNYEQYF
few	.	TRBV9	15	TRBJ1-5	TGTGCCAGCAGCGTAGATGGCAACGGGGGCCAGCCCCAGCATTTT	CASSVDGNGGQPQHF
.	.	TRBV7-2	15	TRBJ1-1	TGTGCCAGCAGCTTAGAACAACAGGTGAACACTGAAGCTTTCTTT	CASSLEQQVNTEAFF
.	.	TRBV2	13	TRBJ1-1	TGTGCCAGCAGACCCGGACCCCCCCTGTCTGGTTTCTTT	CASRPGPPLSGFF
.	.	TRBV25-1	15	TRBJ2-5	TGTGCCAGCAGTGAATACAGGGGGGTGGGAGAGACCCAGTACTTC	CASSEYRGVGETQYF
few	TRBD1	TRBV10-3	14	TRBJ1-5	TGTGCCATCAGTGCCCAGGGGGCTGGGCAGCCCCAGCATTTT	CAISAQGAGQPQHF
.	.	TRBV7-9	13	TRBJ1-1	TGTGCCAGCAGCTTAGGTACGAGCACTGAAGCTTTCTTT	CASSLGTSTEAFF
.	.	TRBV7-8	18	TRBJ1-6	TGTGCCAGCAGCTTCTACAGGGCCGGGAGCTCCTATAATTCACCCCTCCACTTT	CASSFYRAGSSYNSPLHF
.	.	TRBV6-1	11	TRBJ1-4	TGTGCCAGCGTAGAAAATGAAAAACTGTTTTTT	CASVENEKLFF
few	.	TRBV6-5	12	TRBJ2-3	TGTGCCAGCACCGACACCACAGATACGCAGTATTTT	CASTDTTDTQYF
.	.	TRBV6-5	16	TRBJ2-6	TGTGCCAGCAGTTACTCGCTGAGCTCTGGGGCCAACGTCCTGACTTTC	CASSYSLSSGANVLTF
.	.	TRBV4-1	15	TRBJ2-3	TGCGCCAGCAGCCAAGATAACGGTATAATAGATACGCAGTATTTT	CASSQDNGIIDTQYF
.	TRBD2	TRBV5-1	17	TRBJ2-5	TGCGCCAGCAGCTTGGTGCTAGCGGAGAGGTTGGGGGAGACCCAGTACTTC	CASSLVLAERLGETQYF
once	TRBD2	TRBV7-9	19	TRBJ2-1	TGTGCCAGCAGCTTAGAGGTTATTGGCATGGCTAGCGGGACAAATGAGCAGTTCTTC	CASSLEVIGMASGTNEQFF